This T cell receptor beta chain is from a study of PD-1 blockade in classical Hodgkin lymphoma. Study-wide results and caveats: Why the repertoires differ is still unclear, perhaps disease activity or prior therapy. Patients who responded completely had about the same baseline diversity as newly diagnosed patients.

Here immunoSEQ multiplex PCR was the method, and the copy in TCRdb shows in-frame clones only, minus some. The sample holds 40,000 or so clones, about 88% seen once. Germline lookup yields CDR1 MNHEY and CDR2 SMNVEV (reference sequence). This CDR3 comprises 14 residues. This clone was seen just once. The antigen remains undetermined. All the patients suffered relapse after autologous stem cell transplantation, and brentuximab vedotin exposure differed. Patients reached a best response of complete response, partial response or progressive disease. V usage is TRBV27 and J usage is TRBJ2-6; D is unclear. This specimen was peripheral blood mononuclear cells (PBMCs), taken before the second cycle of nivolumab. This clonotype was sampled from a human donor with classical Hodgkin lymphoma. CDR3 protein: CGSGEASGANVLTF. DNA for the CDR3: TGTGGGTCGGGCGAGGCTTCTGGGGCCAACGTCCTGACTTTC.